Listed below are T cell receptor beta chains from one sample, sequenced in a study of Graves' ophthalmopathy and Graves' hyperthyroidism. Via MiXCR, TCRdb re-called the multiplex PCR reads, giving one row per CDR3 protein. Among approximately 700,000 distinct CDR3 sequences listed, approximately 39% were seen once. Sequencing was carried out using peripheral blood. These TCRs come from an adult man with Graves' ophthalmopathy. The CDR3 runs from the conserved cysteine through the conserved F or W. A D gene is named only where the DNA matches it firmly. Only part of the rows carry a size: once, few, many, or a class if the clone is expanded.

once	TRBJ2-7	TRBD1	TRBV29-1	13	CSLARQGRYEQYF	TGCAGCCTTGCCCGACAGGGACGCTACGAGCAGTACTTC
few	TRBJ2-2	-	TRBV7-9	14	CASSQLHRLGELFF	TGCGCCAGCAGCCAACTCCACAGACTCGGGGAGCTGTTTTTT
few	TRBJ2-6	-	TRBV7-9	23	CASSPLIVAAGRGANSGANVLTF	TGTGCCAGCAGCCCCCTTATTGTGGCGGCTGGTAGGGGGGCCAACTCTGGGGCCAACGTCCTGACTTTC
-	TRBJ2-7	-	TRBV25-1	10	CASRYNEQYF	TGTGCCAGCAGATACAATGAGCAGTACTTC
many	TRBJ1-4	TRBD1	TRBV10-3	15	CAIGQGKATNEKLFF	TGTGCCATTGGACAGGGAAAGGCAACTAATGAAAAACTGTTTTTT
-	TRBJ1-1	-	TRBV5-1	14	CASSLKTYQGEAFF	TGCGCCAGCAGCTTGAAGACATATCAAGGGGAAGCTTTCTTT
-	TRBJ1-5	TRBD1	TRBV13	16	CASSQVRGQVNQPQHF	TGCGCCAGCAGCCAAGTTAGGGGACAGGTTAATCAGCCCCAGCATTTT
few	TRBJ2-7	TRBD1	TRBV6-6	14	CASGQPGQGYEQYF	TGTGCCAGCGGACAACCGGGACAGGGCTACGAGCAGTACTTC
-	TRBJ2-7	-	TRBV30	14	CAWTLQSDSYEQYF	TGTGCCTGGACGTTACAATCGGACTCCTACGAGCAGTACTTC
few	TRBJ1-6	TRBD1	TRBV7-9	15	CASSPTGDNNSPLHF	TGTGCCAGCAGCCCGACAGGGGACAATAATTCACCCCTCCACTTT
-	TRBJ2-5	TRBD1	TRBV12-3/TRBV12-4	14	CASSFGTGGQPQYF	TGTGCCAGCAGTTTCGGGACAGGGGGTCAGCCCCAGTACTTC
many	TRBJ2-5	-	TRBV2	15	CASKRGGAVQETQYF	TGTGCCAGCAAGAGGGGTGGGGCAGTCCAAGAGACCCAGTACTTC
few	TRBJ2-3	-	TRBV2	12	CACPRGTDTQYF	TGTGCCTGTCCGAGGGGCACAGATACGCAGTATTTT
-	TRBJ2-5	TRBD2	TRBV27	12	CASSTSGRAQYF	TGTGCCAGCAGTACTAGCGGGAGGGCCCAGTACTTC
-	TRBJ1-1	TRBD1	TRBV25-1	13	CASIGQGTGRTFF	TGTGCCAGCATCGGACAGGGGACAGGGAGGACTTTCTTT
many	TRBJ2-5	TRBD1	TRBV2	16	CASSVPGGLYQETQYF	TGTGCCAGCAGTGTTCCAGGGGGTCTATACCAAGAGACCCAGTACTTC
few	TRBJ2-7	TRBD2	TRBV19	15	CASSLGGTRGYEQYF	TGTGCCAGCAGCCTAGGGGGGACTAGGGGCTACGAGCAGTACTTC
many	TRBJ1-2	-	TRBV7-2	14	CASSLSGESYGYTF	TGTGCCAGCAGCTTATCAGGGGAGAGCTATGGCTACACCTTC
many	TRBJ2-7	TRBD1	TRBV7-9	14	CASSFGTGGHEQYF	TGTGCCAGCAGCTTCGGGACAGGGGGCCACGAGCAGTACTTC
-	TRBJ2-7	-	TRBV30	12	CAWSVPSDEQYF	TGTGCCTGGAGTGTACCTTCAGACGAGCAGTACTTC
many	TRBJ1-6	-	TRBV25-1	13	CASSELLNSPLHF	TGTGCCAGCAGTGAATTGCTGAATTCACCCCTCCACTTT
many	TRBJ1-5	TRBD1	TRBV10-3	14	CAISPQGGNQPQHF	TGTGCCATCAGCCCTCAGGGGGGCAATCAGCCCCAGCATTTT
-	TRBJ2-3	TRBD2	TRBV7-2	18	CASSPRPGASGNPDTQYF	TGTGCCAGCAGCCCACGCCCCGGGGCTAGCGGGAACCCAGATACGCAGTATTTT
many	TRBJ2-2	-	TRBV7-3	16	CASSPQDRVTPGELFF	TGTGCCAGCAGCCCACAGGACCGAGTCACACCGGGGGAGCTGTTTTTT
many	TRBJ1-5	TRBD1	TRBV15	17	CATSRPGQGARRQPQHF	TGTGCCACCAGCAGGCCGGGACAGGGGGCGCGCAGGCAGCCCCAGCATTTT
-	TRBJ1-2	-	TRBV19	13	CASNGRDGYGYTF	TGTGCCAGTAACGGACGGGACGGCTATGGCTACACCTTC
-	TRBJ2-2	-	TRBV10-3	14	CAIRGTANTGGLFF	TGTGCCATCAGGGGTACAGCGAACACCGGGGGGCTGTTTTTT
many	TRBJ1-6	-	TRBV6-5	12	CASKYSEGPLHF	TGTGCCAGCAAATATTCCGAGGGACCCCTCCACTTT
-	TRBJ1-1	-	TRBV7-8	15	CASQTGRWDHTEAFF	TGTGCCAGCCAAACAGGGAGGTGGGACCACACTGAAGCTTTCTTT
few	TRBJ1-2	-	TRBV3-1	13	CASSQGSLYGYTF	TGTGCCAGCAGCCAAGGTTCCTTATATGGCTACACCTTC
many	TRBJ1-1	-	TRBV7-2	12	CASSRTDREAFF	TGTGCCAGCAGCCGGACCGACCGTGAAGCTTTCTTT
many	TRBJ2-2	-	TRBV5-1	14	CASSVGQNTGELFF	TGCGCCAGCAGCGTGGGACAGAACACCGGGGAGCTGTTTTTT
many	TRBJ2-7	-	TRBV7-8	13	CASSLPRSYEQYF	TGTGCCAGCAGCTTACCGCGTTCCTACGAGCAGTACTTC
-	TRBJ2-1	-	TRBV9	15	CASSVSIEPGNEQFF	TGTGCCAGCAGCGTAAGTATCGAGCCCGGTAATGAGCAGTTCTTC
-	TRBJ2-7	-	TRBV11-2	15	CASSLLWTRDTEQYF	TGTGCCAGCAGCTTATTATGGACAAGGGATACCGAGCAGTACTTC